This TCR beta chain was sequenced during a study of blood T cell repertoires in COVID-19. Whole-study context: Spain, Italy and the United States supplied samples that represented acute and convalescent COVID-19. Sample material is recorded as cDNA or gDNA derived from T cells, B-cell-depleted T cells, or PBMCs.

As handled by the study authors: Using reference gene primer amplification, nucleated cell counts were estimated. Sequencing was performed with immunoSEQ multiplex PCR; in TCRdb, only in-frame clones are kept and a portion is missing. V, J and clone size are those of that table, while D and trimming were read from the DNA. The table shows about 110,000 clones, with roughly two thirds occurring only once. Germline V CDR1 and CDR2: MGHRA, YSYEKL. The CDR3 contains 17 residues. Trimming took off 1 base at V and 3 bases at J, with 16 bases between the two ends. Material: peripheral blood. The TCR originated in a human donor with acute or convalescent COVID-19. The donor label of this sample is uncertain. The chain employs TRBV4-1 and TRBJ1-5, with D perhaps matching TRBD1 (6 bases). CDR3 region: CASSQGWRGQLNQPQHF. Written as DNA, the CDR3 is TGCGCCAGCAGCCAAGGATGGCGGGGGCAGCTCAATCAGCCCCAGCATTTT.